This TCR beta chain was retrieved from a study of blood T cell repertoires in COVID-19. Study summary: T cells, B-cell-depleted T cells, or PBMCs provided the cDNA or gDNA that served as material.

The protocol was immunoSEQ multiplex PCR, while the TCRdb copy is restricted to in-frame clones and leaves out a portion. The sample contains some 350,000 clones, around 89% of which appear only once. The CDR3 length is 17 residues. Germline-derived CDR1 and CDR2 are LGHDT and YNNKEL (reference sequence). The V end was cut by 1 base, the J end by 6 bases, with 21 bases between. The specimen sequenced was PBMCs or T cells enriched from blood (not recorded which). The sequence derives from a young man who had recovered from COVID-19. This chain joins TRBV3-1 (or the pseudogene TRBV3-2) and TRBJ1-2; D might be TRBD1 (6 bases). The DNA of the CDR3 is TGTGCCAGCAGCCAAGGAAGGGGGAAGGGAGGGAAAGATGGCTACACCTTC. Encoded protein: CASSQGRGKGGKDGYTF.